This T cell receptor beta chain comes out of a study of T cell repertoires in cytomegalovirus infection. Study background: Public TCR beta signatures marked donors with CMV infection and the matching HLA.

V was pared by 4 bases and J by 2 bases, with 20 bases between. This CDR3 region has 17 residues. Germline CDR1 ENHRY, CDR2 SYGVKD. MiXCR, run by TCRdb on the reads, gives a single entry per CDR3 protein. The sample holds about 310,000 distinct CDR3 sequences, roughly 16% seen once. This clonotype was counted many times. This chain connects TRBV10-3 to TRBJ2-5; maybe TRBD1 (5 bases). Input material: PBMCs. This TCR came from a human donor in good health (CMV status not recorded). Some clones in this sample may be carry-over from other donors' samples. The CDR3 loop reads CAISGVWGGYQQETQYF. The DNA of the CDR3 is TGTGCCATCAGTGGGGTCTGGGGCGGATACCAACAAGAGACCCAGTACTTC.